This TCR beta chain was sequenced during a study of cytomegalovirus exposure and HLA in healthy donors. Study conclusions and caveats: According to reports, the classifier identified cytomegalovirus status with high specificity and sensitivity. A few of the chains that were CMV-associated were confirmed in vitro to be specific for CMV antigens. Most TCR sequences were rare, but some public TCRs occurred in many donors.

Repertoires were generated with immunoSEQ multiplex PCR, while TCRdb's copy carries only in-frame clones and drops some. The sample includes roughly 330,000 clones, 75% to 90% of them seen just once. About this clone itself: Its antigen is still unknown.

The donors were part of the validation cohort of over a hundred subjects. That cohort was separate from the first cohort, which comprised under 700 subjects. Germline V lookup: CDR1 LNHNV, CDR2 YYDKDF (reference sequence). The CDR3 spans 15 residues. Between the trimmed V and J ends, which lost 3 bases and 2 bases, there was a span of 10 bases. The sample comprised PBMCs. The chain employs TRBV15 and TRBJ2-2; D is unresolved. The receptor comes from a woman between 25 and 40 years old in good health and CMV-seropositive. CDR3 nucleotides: TGTGCCACCAGCAGTATCGCGGAAAACACCGGGGAGCTGTTTTTT. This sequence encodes CATSSIAENTGELFF.